This section outlines one T cell receptor beta chain sequence together with its context. What it binds is not known. This record belongs to a study of immune evolution from preneoplasia to lung adenocarcinoma. Repertoires were generated with immunoSEQ multiplex PCR, while TCRdb's copy carries only in-frame clones and drops some. The sample records over 4,000 clones, 86% being singletons. The CDR3 has 16 residues. After removal of 0 bases from V and 5 bases from J, the junction contained 6 bases not matched to a gene. Germline loops: CDR1 LGHNA, CDR2 YNFKEQ. General observations from the study: Top clone share appeared to fall from AAH through AIS, MIA, adenocarcinoma.

The sample taken for sequencing was FFPE minimally invasive lung adenocarcinoma tissue. V and J are TRBV4-2 and TRBJ2-5; 10 nucleotides agree with TRBD2. The sequence was obtained from a person in their 70s with lung adenocarcinoma. CDR3 residues: CASSQDGAGGLETQYF. DNA of the CDR3: TGTGCCAGCAGCCAAGACGGAGCGGGAGGGCTGGAGACCCAGTACTTC.